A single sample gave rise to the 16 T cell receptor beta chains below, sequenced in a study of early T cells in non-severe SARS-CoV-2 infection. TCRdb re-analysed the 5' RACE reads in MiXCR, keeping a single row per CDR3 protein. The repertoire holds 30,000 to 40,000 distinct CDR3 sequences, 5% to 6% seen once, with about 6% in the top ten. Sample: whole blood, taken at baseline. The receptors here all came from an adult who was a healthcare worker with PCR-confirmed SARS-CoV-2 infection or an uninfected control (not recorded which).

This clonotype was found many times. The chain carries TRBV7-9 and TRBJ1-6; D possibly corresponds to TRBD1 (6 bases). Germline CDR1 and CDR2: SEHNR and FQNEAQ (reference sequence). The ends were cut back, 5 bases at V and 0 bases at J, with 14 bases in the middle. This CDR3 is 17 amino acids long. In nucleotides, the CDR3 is TGTGCCAGCAGCGGGGAAGGGGGAACCTCCTATAATTCACCCCTCCACTTT. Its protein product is CASSGEGGTSYNSPLHF.

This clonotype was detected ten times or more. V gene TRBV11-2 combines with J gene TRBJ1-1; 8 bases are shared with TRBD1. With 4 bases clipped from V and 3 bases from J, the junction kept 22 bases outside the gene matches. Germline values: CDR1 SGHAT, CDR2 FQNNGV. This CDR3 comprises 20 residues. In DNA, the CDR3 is TGTGCCAGCAGCTCGCCTCAGGGGGGCGCAGGGGGCCCGCAAGACACTGAAGCTTTCTTT. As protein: CASSSPQGGAGGPQDTEAFF.

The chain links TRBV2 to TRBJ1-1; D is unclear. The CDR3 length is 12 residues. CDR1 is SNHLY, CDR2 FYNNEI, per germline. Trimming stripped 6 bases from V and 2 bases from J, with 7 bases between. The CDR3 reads CASRALNTEAFF. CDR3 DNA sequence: TGTGCCAGCAGGGCTCTCAACACTGAAGCTTTCTTT.

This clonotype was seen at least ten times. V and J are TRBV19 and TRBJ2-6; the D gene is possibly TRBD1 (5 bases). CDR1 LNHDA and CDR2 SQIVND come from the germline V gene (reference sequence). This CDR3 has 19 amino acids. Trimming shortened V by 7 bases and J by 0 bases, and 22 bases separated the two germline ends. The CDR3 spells CASTKIGHPSSSGANVLTF. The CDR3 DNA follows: TGTGCCAGTACTAAGATTGGACATCCGTCCAGCTCTGGGGCCAACGTCCTGACTTTC.

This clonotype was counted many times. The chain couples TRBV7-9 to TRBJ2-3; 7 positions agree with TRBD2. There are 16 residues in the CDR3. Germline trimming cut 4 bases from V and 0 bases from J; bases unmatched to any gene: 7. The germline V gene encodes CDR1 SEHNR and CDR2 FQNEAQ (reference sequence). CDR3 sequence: CASSSGLGASTDTQYF. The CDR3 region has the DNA TGTGCCAGCAGCTCTGGACTAGGGGCTAGCACAGATACGCAGTATTTT.

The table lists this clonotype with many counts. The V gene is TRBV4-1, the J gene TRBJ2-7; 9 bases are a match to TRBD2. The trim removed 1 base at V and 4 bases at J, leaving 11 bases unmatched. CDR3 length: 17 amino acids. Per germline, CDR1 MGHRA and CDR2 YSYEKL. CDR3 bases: TGCGCCAGCAGCCAAGTGAAATCGATGCTAGCGGGATACGAGCAGTACTTC. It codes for CASSQVKSMLAGYEQYF.

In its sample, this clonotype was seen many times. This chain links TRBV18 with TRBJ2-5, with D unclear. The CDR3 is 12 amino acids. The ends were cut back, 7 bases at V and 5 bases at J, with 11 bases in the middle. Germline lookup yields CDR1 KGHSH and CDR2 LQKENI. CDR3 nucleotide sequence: TGTGCCAGCTTTTCCTCGTCGGAGACCCAGTACTTC. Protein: CASFSSSETQYF.

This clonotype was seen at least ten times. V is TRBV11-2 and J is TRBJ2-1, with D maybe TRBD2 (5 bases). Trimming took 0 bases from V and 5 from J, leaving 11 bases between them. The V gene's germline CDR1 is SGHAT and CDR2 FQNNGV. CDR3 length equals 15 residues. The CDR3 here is CASSLDVSVNNEQFF. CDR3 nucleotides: TGTGCCAGCAGCTTAGATGTTAGCGTCAACAATGAGCAGTTCTTC.

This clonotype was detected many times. In DNA form, the CDR3 reads TGTGCCAGCAGCGGTTCTAGCCGGCAAGAGACCCAGTACTTC. Its protein product is CASSGSSRQETQYF. The chain is built from TRBV4-2 and TRBJ2-5, with D possibly matching TRBD2 (5 bases). V was cut by 5 bases and J by 2 bases, with 12 bases left in between. Germline V CDR1 and CDR2: LGHNA, YNFKEQ. The CDR3 consists of 14 residues.

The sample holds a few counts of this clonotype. CDR3 residues: CASSTNAGAEAFF. In DNA form, the CDR3 reads TGTGCCAGCTCAACCAATGCAGGGGCTGAAGCTTTCTTT. This rearrangement joins TRBV18 to TRBJ1-1; D perhaps matches TRBD1 (6 bases). The CDR3 contains 13 residues. Trimming took 5 bases from V and 6 from J, leaving 13 bases between them. Germline-derived CDR1 and CDR2 are KGHSH and LQKENI.

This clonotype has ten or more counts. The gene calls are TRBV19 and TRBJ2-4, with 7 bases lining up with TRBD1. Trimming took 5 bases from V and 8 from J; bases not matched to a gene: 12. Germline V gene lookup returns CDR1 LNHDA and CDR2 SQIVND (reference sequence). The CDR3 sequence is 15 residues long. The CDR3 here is CASSVTTPQGDIQYF. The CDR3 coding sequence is TGTGCCAGTAGTGTGACGACTCCCCAGGGGGACATTCAGTACTTC. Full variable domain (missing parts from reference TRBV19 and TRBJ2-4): DGGITQSPKYLFRKEGQNVTLSCEQNLNHDAMYWYRQDPGQGLRLIYYSQIVNDFQKGDIAEGYSVSREKKESFPLTVTSAQKNPTAFYLCASSVTTPQGDIQYFGAGTRLSVL.

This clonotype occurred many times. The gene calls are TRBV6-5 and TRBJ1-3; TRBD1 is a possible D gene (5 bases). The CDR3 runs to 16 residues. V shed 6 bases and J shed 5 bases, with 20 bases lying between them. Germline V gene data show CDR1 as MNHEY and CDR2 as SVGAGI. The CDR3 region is CASSLNLPTARNTIYF. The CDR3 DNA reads TGTGCCAGCAGCCTTAATCTTCCGACAGCAAGAAACACCATATATTTT.

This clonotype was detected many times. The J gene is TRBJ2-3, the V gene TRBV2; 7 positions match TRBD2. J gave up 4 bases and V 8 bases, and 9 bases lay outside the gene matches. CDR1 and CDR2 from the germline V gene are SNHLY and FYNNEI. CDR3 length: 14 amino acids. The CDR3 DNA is TGTGCCAGCGGCGGGGGAGCTTTGTCAGATACGCAGTATTTT. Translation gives CASGGGALSDTQYF.

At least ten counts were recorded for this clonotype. The CDR3 loop reads CSVDRRGAGTDTQYF. The CDR3 DNA reads as TGCAGCGTTGACCGGAGGGGGGCTGGCACAGATACGCAGTATTTT. V is TRBV29-1 and J is TRBJ2-3; the D gene could be TRBD1 or TRBD2 (6 bases each). CDR1 and CDR2 (germline): SQVTM, ANQGSEA. V gave up 3 bases and J gave up 1 base, with 14 bases separating them. The CDR3 is made up of 15 amino acids.

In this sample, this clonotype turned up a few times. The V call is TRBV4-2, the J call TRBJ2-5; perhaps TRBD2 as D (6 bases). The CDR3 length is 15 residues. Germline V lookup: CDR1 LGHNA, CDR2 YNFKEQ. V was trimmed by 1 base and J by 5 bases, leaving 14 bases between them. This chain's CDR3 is CASSQAASVGETQYF. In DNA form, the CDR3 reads TGTGCCAGCAGCCAAGCGGCTAGCGTCGGGGAGACCCAGTACTTC.

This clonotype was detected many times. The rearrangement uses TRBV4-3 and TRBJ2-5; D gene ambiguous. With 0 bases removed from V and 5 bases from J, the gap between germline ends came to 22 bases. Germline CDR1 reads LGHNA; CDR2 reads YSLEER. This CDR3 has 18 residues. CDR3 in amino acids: CASSQDFNGFGDLETQYF. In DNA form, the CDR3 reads TGCGCCAGCAGCCAAGATTTTAACGGTTTTGGGGATTTGGAGACCCAGTACTTC.